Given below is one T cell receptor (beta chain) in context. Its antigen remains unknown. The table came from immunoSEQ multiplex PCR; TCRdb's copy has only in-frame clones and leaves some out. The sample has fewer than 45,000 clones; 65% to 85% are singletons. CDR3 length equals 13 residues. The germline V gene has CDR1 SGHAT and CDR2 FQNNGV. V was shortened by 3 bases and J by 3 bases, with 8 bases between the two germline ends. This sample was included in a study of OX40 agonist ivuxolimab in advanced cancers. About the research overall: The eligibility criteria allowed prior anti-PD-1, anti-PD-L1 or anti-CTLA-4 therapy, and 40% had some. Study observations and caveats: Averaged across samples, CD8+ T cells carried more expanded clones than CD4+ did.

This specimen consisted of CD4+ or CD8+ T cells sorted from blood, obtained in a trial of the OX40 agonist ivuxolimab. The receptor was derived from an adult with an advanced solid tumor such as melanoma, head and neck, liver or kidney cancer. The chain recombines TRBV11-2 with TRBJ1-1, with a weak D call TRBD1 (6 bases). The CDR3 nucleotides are TGTGCCAGCAGCTTCAGGACAGACACTGAAGCTTTCTTT. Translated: CASSFRTDTEAFF.